This TCR beta chain came from a study of shared clonotypes between healthy human individuals. This clone was recorded only once. Sequencing was performed with immunoSEQ multiplex PCR; in TCRdb, only in-frame clones are kept and a portion is missing. The data show about 230,000 clones, about 65% seen once. The CDR3 length is 16 residues. Per the germline V gene, CDR1 is SGHDN and CDR2 is FVKESK. The V and J ends lost 4 bases and 4 bases, in that order; junction bases with no gene match: 13. Sequencing was performed on memory CD4+ T cells sorted from blood. This sample's subset: CD45RA-negative fraction. The origin of this receptor is a man aged 25 to 45 in good health. The genes are TRBV14 and TRBJ2-7; TRBD2 agrees at 7 bases. The CDR3 reads CASSPSGGAGTYEQYF. CDR3 coding DNA: TGTGCCAGCAGCCCCTCGGGGGGTGCGGGTACGTACGAGCAGTACTTC.